The rows below give T cell receptor beta chains drawn from one sample of a study of T cells after posttransplantation cyclophosphamide. Profiling relied on immunoSEQ multiplex PCR, and the TCRdb table lists in-frame clones only, not all of them. The repertoire includes some 61,000 clones, roughly 95% of them detected once, and nearly 3% sits in the top ten. What was sequenced was PBMCs. These receptors came from a young woman in good health and a related stem cell transplant donor. Both conserved end residues are part of each CDR3. D genes are given only for firm matches. Clone size, where shown, is once, few, many, or a class for clones that have expanded.

clone_size,j_call,d_call,v_call,cdr3_aa,cdr3_nt
NA,TRBJ2-1,TRBD2,TRBV11-3,CASSRTSYPYNEQFF,TGTGCCAGCAGCCGGACTAGTTATCCCTACAATGAGCAGTTCTTC
NA,TRBJ1-6,TRBD1,TRBV11-1,CASSLETGGFNSPLHF,TGTGCCAGCAGCTTAGAGACAGGGGGCTTTAATTCACCCCTCCACTTT
NA,TRBJ2-2,NA,TRBV7-9,CASTMGGPGELFF,TGTGCCAGCACCATGGGCGGGCCCGGGGAGCTGTTTTTT
NA,TRBJ2-7,NA,TRBV2,CASSPPLEQYF,TGTGCCAGCAGTCCCCCTCTCGAGCAGTACTTC
NA,TRBJ1-3,NA,TRBV10-3,CAISESFSRLRSGNTIYF,TGTGCCATCAGTGAGTCGTTCTCCAGGCTGCGCTCTGGAAACACCATATATTTT
NA,TRBJ1-3,NA,TRBV5-1,CASSLAGQRSGNTIYF,TGCGCCAGCAGCTTGGCAGGACAGCGCTCTGGAAACACCATATATTTT
NA,TRBJ1-2,TRBD1,TRBV29-1,CSVDPTGGFYGYTF,TGCAGCGTTGATCCAACAGGGGGCTTCTATGGCTACACCTTC
NA,TRBJ1-2,NA,TRBV6-1,CASSEAVYGYTF,TGTGCCAGCAGTGAAGCGGTCTATGGCTACACCTTC
NA,TRBJ2-7,TRBD1,TRBV4-1,CASSQEAGQGNYEQYF,TGCGCCAGCAGCCAAGAGGCCGGACAGGGGAACTACGAGCAGTACTTC
NA,TRBJ2-7,TRBD2,TRBV28,CASSSLRTSGGRYEQYF,TGTGCCAGCAGTTCACTACGCACTAGCGGGGGGCGCTACGAGCAGTACTTC
NA,TRBJ2-1,TRBD2,TRBV19,CASVGGSGSSYNEQFF,TGTGCCAGTGTCGGCGGGAGCGGGAGCTCCTACAATGAGCAGTTCTTC
NA,TRBJ2-5,NA,TRBV2,CASSPLLGNGSQYF,TGTGCCAGCAGTCCCCTCCTAGGGAATGGGTCCCAGTACTTC
NA,TRBJ2-1,TRBD2,TRBV5-3,CARSLASGGLLSSYNEQFF,TGTGCCAGAAGCTTGGCTTCGGGGGGTTTACTCAGCTCCTACAATGAGCAGTTCTTC
once,TRBJ1-2,NA,TRBV2,CASRLGYGYTF,TGTGCCAGCAGACTCGGCTATGGCTACACCTTC
NA,TRBJ2-5,NA,TRBV18,CASSPGQIQETQYF,TGTGCCAGCTCACCCGGACAGATCCAAGAGACCCAGTACTTC
few,TRBJ2-1,TRBD2,TRBV29-1,CSVPVGLGGGADEQFF,TGCAGCGTCCCCGTGGGGTTAGGCGGGGGGGCTGATGAGCAGTTCTTC
NA,TRBJ1-1,NA,TRBV29-1,CSVGQRNTEAFF,TGCAGCGTAGGACAGAGGAACACTGAAGCTTTCTTT
NA,TRBJ1-2,NA,TRBV7-2,CASSDTQGMRDGYTF,TGTGCCAGCAGCGATACGCAGGGTATGCGGGATGGCTACACCTTC
NA,TRBJ1-1,TRBD1,TRBV6-5,CASSFGRTGIIEAFF,TGTGCCAGCAGTTTCGGGAGGACAGGAATAATTGAAGCTTTCTTT
NA,TRBJ1-6,NA,TRBV27,CASSSSITAASSYNSPLHF,TGTGCCAGCAGTTCTTCTATAACAGCGGCTAGCTCCTATAATTCACCCCTCCACTTT
NA,TRBJ1-2,NA,TRBV30,CAWSLMRTNYGYTF,TGTGCCTGGAGTCTCATGCGGACTAACTATGGCTACACCTTC
NA,TRBJ1-6,NA,TRBV6-6,CASSYGSNSPLHF,TGTGCCAGCAGTTACGGATCGAATTCACCCCTCCACTTT
NA,TRBJ2-2,NA,TRBV7-2,CASSWDTYTGELFF,TGTGCCAGCAGTTGGGACACTTACACCGGGGAGCTGTTTTTT
NA,TRBJ1-1,NA,TRBV5-1,CASSFTPNTEAFF,TGCGCCAGCAGCTTCACACCGAACACTGAAGCTTTCTTT
NA,TRBJ2-7,NA,TRBV28,CASSSSSDGDSYEQYF,TGTGCCAGCAGTTCGTCCTCTGACGGAGACTCCTACGAGCAGTACTTC
once,TRBJ1-2,NA,TRBV7-9,CASSLGAYGNGYTF,TGTGCCAGCAGCTTAGGCGCGTATGGGAATGGCTACACCTTC
NA,TRBJ2-1,NA,TRBV4-3,CASSQVLSSYNEQFF,TGCGCCAGCAGCCAAGTACTTAGCTCTTACAATGAGCAGTTCTTC
NA,TRBJ2-1,NA,TRBV6-6,CASTNYRGGNEQFF,TGTGCCAGCACCAATTACAGGGGAGGGAATGAGCAGTTCTTC
NA,TRBJ1-1,TRBD1,TRBV10-3,CAISQGAGVTEAFF,TGTGCCATCAGTCAGGGGGCTGGGGTAACTGAAGCTTTCTTT
NA,TRBJ1-5,NA,TRBV27,CASSPTDPDLEPQHF,TGTGCCAGCAGTCCGACGGACCCAGACCTTGAGCCCCAGCATTTT
NA,TRBJ1-2,NA,TRBV5-6,CASSLVRGGYGYTF,TGTGCCAGCAGCTTGGTCCGAGGGGGATATGGCTACACCTTC
NA,TRBJ2-2,NA,TRBV7-3,CASSSYTGELFF,TGTGCCAGCAGTTCATACACCGGGGAGCTGTTTTTT
NA,TRBJ1-1,NA,TRBV5-1,CASSSGTANTEAFF,TGCGCCAGCAGTTCCGGGACGGCGAACACTGAAGCTTTCTTT
NA,TRBJ2-3,NA,TRBV30,CAWSTWDGTQYF,TGTGCCTGGAGTACATGGGACGGTACGCAGTATTTT
NA,TRBJ2-1,TRBD2,TRBV7-9,CASSLPPGLAGETYNEQFF,TGTGCCAGCAGCTTACCTCCGGGACTAGCGGGAGAGACCTACAATGAGCAGTTCTTC
NA,TRBJ2-7,TRBD1,TRBV19,CASSMSGQGLYEQYF,TGTGCCAGTAGTATGTCGGGACAGGGTCTCTACGAGCAGTACTTC
NA,TRBJ2-3,NA,TRBV7-2,CASSLGAVASDTQYF,TGTGCCAGCAGCTTAGGGGCCGTAGCGTCAGATACGCAGTATTTT
NA,TRBJ2-7,NA,TRBV28,CASSTTTLGQYF,TGTGCCAGCAGTACGACAACGTTGGGGCAGTACTTC
NA,TRBJ2-7,NA,TRBV6-6,CASRRRLTYEQYF,TGTGCCAGCAGACGACGGTTGACCTACGAGCAGTACTTC
NA,TRBJ2-7,NA,TRBV7-2,CASSLVGEQYF,TGTGCCAGCAGCTTAGTGGGCGAGCAGTACTTC
NA,TRBJ2-3,TRBD2,TRBV11-3,CASSAGTSGGPTDTQYF,TGTGCCAGCAGCGCCGGGACTAGCGGGGGGCCCACAGATACGCAGTATTTT
NA,TRBJ2-7,NA,TRBV2,CASINVPYEQYF,TGTGCCAGCATCAACGTCCCCTACGAGCAGTACTTC
NA,TRBJ2-5,NA,TRBV7-2,CASSLAVSGGSGAQYF,TGTGCCAGCAGCTTAGCGGTTAGTGGGGGGTCGGGGGCCCAGTACTTC
NA,TRBJ2-3,TRBD1,TRBV7-8,CASSKGQTFLTDTQYF,TGTGCCAGCAGCAAGGGACAGACTTTCTTAACAGATACGCAGTATTTT
NA,TRBJ2-7,NA,TRBV6-6,CASSYAGQNYEQYF,TGTGCCAGCAGTTACGCTGGACAGAACTACGAGCAGTACTTC
NA,TRBJ1-3,NA,TRBV4-3,CASSQGYYRENSGNTIYF,TGCGCCAGCAGCCAAGGGTACTACAGGGAAAACTCTGGAAACACCATATATTTT
once,TRBJ2-5,NA,TRBV4-2,CASSQDGTVEGETQYF,TGTGCCAGCAGCCAAGATGGGACAGTGGAGGGAGAGACCCAGTACTTC
once,TRBJ1-2,TRBD1,TRBV5-1,CASSPGQGVYGYTF,TGCGCCAGCAGCCCAGGACAGGGCGTCTATGGCTACACCTTC
NA,TRBJ1-2,TRBD1,TRBV28,CASSPPGQGLGYTF,TGTGCCAGCAGTCCCCCGGGACAGGGGTTAGGCTACACCTTC
NA,TRBJ2-5,TRBD1,TRBV5-8,CASSFHWAGGVLETQYF,TGTGCCAGCAGCTTTCACTGGGCAGGGGGCGTTTTGGAGACCCAGTACTTC
NA,TRBJ1-5,NA,TRBV27,CASSPERVDQPQHF,TGTGCCAGCAGTCCGGAAAGGGTAGATCAGCCCCAGCATTTT
NA,TRBJ2-1,NA,TRBV5-4,CASSLAVYSYNEQFF,TGTGCCAGCAGCTTGGCAGTCTACTCCTACAATGAGCAGTTCTTC
NA,TRBJ2-6,TRBD1,TRBV18,CASSPRQGSPSGANVLTF,TGTGCCAGCTCACCAAGACAGGGTTCCCCCTCTGGGGCCAACGTCCTGACTTTC